Given below is one T cell receptor beta chain in context. Its specificity is unknown. Only in-frame clones appear in the TCRdb table, and some are missing; sequencing was by immunoSEQ multiplex PCR. The sample holds tens of thousands of clones; more than 85% are singletons and the top ten take roughly 2%. Time point indicated: week 35, safety follow-up. Vaccine doses each comprised 300 ug of mutant IDH1 20-mer peptide, with topical imiquimod. In weeks 1, 3, 5, 7, 11, 15, 19 and 23, patients were immunized, eight times in all. This sample was included in a study of a mutant IDH1 vaccine in newly diagnosed glioma. Study-level background: The initiation of vaccination occurred 4-6 weeks after radiotherapy alone, or with temozolomide cycles. Most had both radiotherapy and temozolomide beforehand; others had only one. Mean patient age was approximately 40 years; approximately 60% were male and roughly 38% female.

J was trimmed by 2 bases and V by 6 bases; bases with no gene match: 9. Looked up from germline, CDR1 is MNHEY and CDR2 is SVGAGI. The CDR3 has 15 residues. The chain joins TRBV6-5 to TRBJ2-7, with 8 bases aligning to TRBD1. Sequencing used PBMCs, obtained from a glioma patient whose treatment included an IDH1 peptide vaccine. This clonotype originated in a man aged 30-40 years with glioma. CDR3 in amino acids: CASRLAGGPTYEQYF. The CDR3 nucleotides read TGTGCCAGCAGGTTGGCAGGGGGCCCCACCTACGAGCAGTACTTC.